Following are 13 T cell receptor beta chains from one sample sequenced in a study of blood T cell repertoires in COVID-19. Data came from immunoSEQ multiplex PCR; TCRdb stores just in-frame clones and leaves some out. The data contain fewer than 250,000 clones, more than 75% of them singletons. Sequencing input: peripheral blood. The source of these receptors is a human donor in a cohort sampled during active COVID-19.

The chain recombines TRBV12-3 or TRBV12-4 with TRBJ1-6, with unresolved D. CDR3 length: 13 residues. V was shortened by 3 bases and J by 10 bases, with 10 bases between the two germline ends. As DNA, the CDR3 is TGTGCCAGCAGTTTTGAGGGTCACTCACCCCTCCACTTT. It translates to CASSFEGHSPLHF.

The chain employs TRBV2 and TRBJ1-1, with TRBD1 matching over 10 bases. V was pared by 6 bases and J by 0 bases, with 16 bases of the junction left unmatched. This CDR3 has 19 residues. Germline CDR1 is SNHLY and CDR2 is FYNNEI. The CDR3, as DNA: TGTGCCAGCAGCCCCCTCTCGACAGGGGGCCTCGGGTTGAACACTGAAGCTTTCTTT. It codes for CASSPLSTGGLGLNTEAFF.

The chain couples TRBV18 to TRBJ1-1; TRBD1 might be the D (6 bases). Germline values: CDR1 KGHSH, CDR2 LQKENI. This CDR3 has 14 amino acids. V was pared by 4 bases and J by 0 bases, with 9 bases between. CDR3 in amino acids: CASSRTDMNTEAFF. The CDR3 coding sequence is TGTGCCAGCTCACGGACAGATATGAACACTGAAGCTTTCTTT. The full variable domain, in which reference TRBV18 and TRBJ1-1 provide the parts outside the CDR3, is NAGVMQNPRHLVRRRGQEARLRCSPMKGHSHVYWYRQLPEEGLKFMVYLQKENIIDESGMPKERFSAEFPKEGPSILRIQQVVRGDSAAYFCASSRTDMNTEAFFGQGTRLTVV.

The rearrangement joins TRBV19 to TRBJ2-2, with unresolved D. With 6 bases removed from V and 5 bases from J, the gap between germline ends came to 10 bases. Germline assignment: CDR1 LNHDA and CDR2 SQIVND (reference sequence). The CDR3 totals 13 residues. Here the CDR3 DNA reads TGTGCCAGTAGACGCCTAGAAACCGGGGAGCTGTTTTTT. Translating gives CASRRLETGELFF. Variable domain in full (rest from reference TRBV19 and TRBJ2-2): DGGITQSPKYLFRKEGQNVTLSCEQNLNHDAMYWYRQDPGQGLRLIYYSQIVNDFQKGDIAEGYSVSREKKESFPLTVTSAQKNPTAFYLCASRRLETGELFFGEGSRLTVL.

The rearrangement links TRBV27 to TRBJ2-3, with 12 positions matching TRBD2. This CDR3 has 16 residues. Per the germline V gene, CDR1 is MNHEY and CDR2 is SMNVEV (reference sequence). Trimming cost V 4 bases and J 3 bases; bases outside gene matches: 5. The CDR3 loop reads CASSYGGLAGTDTQYF. The CDR3 region has the DNA TGTGCCAGCAGTTATGGGGGACTAGCGGGTACAGATACGCAGTATTTT.

This chain uses TRBV29-1 with TRBJ1-1; 10 bases are shared with TRBD1. V lost 6 bases and J lost 8; bases outside the gene matches: 21. CDR1 and CDR2 from the germline V gene are SQVTM and ANQGSEA. This CDR3 is built from 17 residues. CDR3 amino acids: CSVHQIPGQGPSGEAFF. CDR3 nucleotides: TGCAGCGTCCACCAAATCCCGGGACAGGGGCCTTCGGGAGAAGCTTTCTTT.

This clone was recorded a few times. The genes are TRBV2 and TRBJ2-3; D unclear. V was clipped by 6 bases and J by 5 bases, with 9 bases between them. This CDR3 spans 12 amino acids. In germline, CDR1 is SNHLY, CDR2 FYNNEI. As DNA, the CDR3 is TGTGCCAGCAGCGTCGAGAGAGATACGCAGTATTTT. This codes for CASSVERDTQYF.

The gene calls are TRBV18 and TRBJ1-6; maybe TRBD1 (6 bases). Trimming pared 1 base from V and 10 bases from J, leaving 14 bases between. The CDR3 loop spans 15 amino acids. Germline loops: CDR1 KGHSH, CDR2 LQKENI. As DNA, the CDR3 is TGTGCCAGCTCACCACAAGGGGGAGAAGGGTCACCCCTCCACTTT. It yields the protein CASSPQGGEGSPLHF.

This clone came up once. The rearrangement joins TRBV5-1 to TRBJ2-1; tentatively, D is TRBD2 (6 bases). Germline V lookup: CDR1 SGHRS, CDR2 YFSETQ. V lost 3 bases, J lost 0 bases, and 19 bases lay in between. The CDR3 runs 18 residues. Written as DNA, the CDR3 is TGCGCCAGCAGCTCGCGAATAGCGGAGACGAGCTCCTACAATGAGCAGTTCTTC. Translated, it gives CASSSRIAETSSYNEQFF.

The rearrangement joins TRBV9 to TRBJ2-3; 7 bases line up with TRBD1. Losses at the gene ends were 3 bases for V and 1 base for J; bases not matched to a gene: 5. CDR3 length: 15 residues. The germline V gene has CDR1 SGDLS and CDR2 YYNGEE. Here the CDR3 reads CASSARQGGTDTQYF. The CDR3 DNA reads TGTGCCAGCAGCGCTCGACAGGGAGGCACAGATACGCAGTATTTT.

V and J are TRBV7-2 and TRBJ2-2; 11 bases align to TRBD2. Germline values: CDR1 SGHTA, CDR2 FQGNSA. J was trimmed by 5 bases and V by 3 bases; bases with no gene match: 11. This CDR3 is 18 amino acids long. As DNA, the CDR3 is TGTGCCAGCAGCTTGGGCCCTCTAGCGGGGGGACGAACCGGGGAGCTGTTTTTT. Its protein product is CASSLGPLAGGRTGELFF. Full variable domain (remainder filled in from reference TRBV7-2 and TRBJ2-2): GAGVSQSPSNKVTEKGKDVELRCDPISGHTALYWYRQSLGQGLEFLIYFQGNSAPDKSGLPSDRFSAERTGGSVSTLTIQRTQQEDSAVYLCASSLGPLAGGRTGELFFGEGSRLTVL.

The gene calls are TRBV9 and TRBJ2-5; weak D call: TRBD2 (6 bases). The CDR3 is 15 amino acids. Germline lookup yields CDR1 SGDLS and CDR2 YYNGEE. V was trimmed by 2 bases and J by 2 bases, leaving 13 bases between them. The DNA of the CDR3 is TGTGCCAGCAGCGTGGCGGGATCGGGGCAAGAGACCCAGTACTTC. It is translated as CASSVAGSGQETQYF.

The chain carries TRBV20-1 and TRBJ2-5; D not resolved. The germline V and J ends were trimmed by 5 bases and 3 bases, with 10 bases remaining between them. Germline CDR1 DFQATT, CDR2 SNEGSKA (reference sequence). The CDR3 runs 12 residues. CDR3 nucleotides: TGCAGTGCTGGTGGGCTTAAAGAGACCCAGTACTTC. Its translation is CSAGGLKETQYF.